The T cell receptor beta chain described here comes from a study of blood T cell repertoires in COVID-19. About the study: From T cells, B-cell-depleted T cells, or PBMCs came the material, which was cDNA or gDNA.

The repertoire was sequenced with immunoSEQ multiplex PCR; TCRdb's copy has only in-frame clones and lacks some. The sample gives around 60,000 clones, over 55% of which show up once; more than 4% is in the top ten. Germline V gene data show CDR1 as SGHTA and CDR2 as FQGNSA. The CDR3 extends over 15 amino acids. The V gene lost 5 bases and the J gene lost 0 bases, with 11 bases spanning the gap. The chain is built from TRBV7-2 and TRBJ2-1; weak D call: TRBD1 (6 bases). This sequence was found in a woman aged 65 to 85 with COVID-19, enrolled during active disease. The sample was peripheral blood. CDR3 sequence reads: CASSPDSSSYNEQFF. The CDR3 nucleotides are TGTGCCAGCAGCCCGGACAGTAGCTCCTACAATGAGCAGTTCTTC. Supplemented by reference TRBV7-2 and TRBJ2-1, the full variable domain reads GAGVSQSPSNKVTEKGKDVELRCDPISGHTALYWYRQSLGQGLEFLIYFQGNSAPDKSGLPSDRFSAERTGGSVSTLTIQRTQQEDSAVYLCASSPDSSSYNEQFFGPGTRLTVL.